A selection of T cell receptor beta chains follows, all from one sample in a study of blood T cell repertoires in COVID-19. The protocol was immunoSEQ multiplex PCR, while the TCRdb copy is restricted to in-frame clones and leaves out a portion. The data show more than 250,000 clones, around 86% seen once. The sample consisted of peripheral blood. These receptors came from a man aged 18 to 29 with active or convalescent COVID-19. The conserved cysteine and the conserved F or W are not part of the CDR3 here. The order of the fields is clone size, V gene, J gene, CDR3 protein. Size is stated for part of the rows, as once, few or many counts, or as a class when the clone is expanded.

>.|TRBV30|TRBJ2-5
AWSARVQETQY
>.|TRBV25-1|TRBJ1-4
ASSEYDRGRLHEKLF
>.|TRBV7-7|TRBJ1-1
ASSQQENTEAF
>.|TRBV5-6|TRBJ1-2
ASSLAEQGVEGYT
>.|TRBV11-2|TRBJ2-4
ASSRGSGGETKNIQY
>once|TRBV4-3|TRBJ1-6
ASSPGQSSPLH
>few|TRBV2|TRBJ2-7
ASRTAGTGLYEQY
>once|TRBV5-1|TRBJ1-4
ASSLSIREEKLF
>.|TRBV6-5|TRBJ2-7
ASTGTGAYEQY
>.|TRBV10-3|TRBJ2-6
ATLQGSGANVLT
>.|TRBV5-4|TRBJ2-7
ASSLQSGHRLDEQY
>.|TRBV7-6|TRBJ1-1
ASSLSRDRLGSITEAF
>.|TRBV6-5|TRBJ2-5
ASSYGRFETQY
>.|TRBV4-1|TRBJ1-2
ASSQPGQLSFDGYT
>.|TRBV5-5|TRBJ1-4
ASSLDKPRENEKLF
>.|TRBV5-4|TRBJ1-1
ASSLVRGRPNTEAF
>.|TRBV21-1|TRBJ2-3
ASSKTRLAGADTQY
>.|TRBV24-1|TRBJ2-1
ATSDPGAGGLDEQF
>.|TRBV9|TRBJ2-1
ASSVEPSGGRNEQF
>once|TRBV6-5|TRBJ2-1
ASSYFGSHSYNEQF
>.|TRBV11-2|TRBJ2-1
ASSLLLGGSYNEQF
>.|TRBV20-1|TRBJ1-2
SASDRAVNYGYT
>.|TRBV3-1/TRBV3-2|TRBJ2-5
ASSQCQREGPETQY
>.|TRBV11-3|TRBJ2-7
ASSAGLLAYEQY
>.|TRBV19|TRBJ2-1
ASSMTSGRGNEQF
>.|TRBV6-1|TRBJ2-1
ASSERFGVINEQF
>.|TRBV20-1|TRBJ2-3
SASVLPSGSTDTQY
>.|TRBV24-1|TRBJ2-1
ATSDLTRDSNEQF
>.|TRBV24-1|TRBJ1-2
ATSDGQGEGYT
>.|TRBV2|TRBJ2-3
ASGGADTQY
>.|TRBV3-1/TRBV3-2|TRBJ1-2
ASSVDRVMGGYT
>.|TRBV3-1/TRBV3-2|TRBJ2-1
ASSQDSSGINNEQF
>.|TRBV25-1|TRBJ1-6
ASGLSDRGYSPLH
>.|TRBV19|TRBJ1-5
ASSKTGGANQPQH
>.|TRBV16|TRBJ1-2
ASSQSEGIVSYGYT
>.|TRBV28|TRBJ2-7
ASIHPLAGTYEQY
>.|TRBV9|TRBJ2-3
ASSSTPGLAGEGDTQY
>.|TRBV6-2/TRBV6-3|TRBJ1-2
ASSYGQYRGYT
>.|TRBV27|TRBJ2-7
ASSVRLAGSYEQY
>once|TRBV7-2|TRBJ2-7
ASSFSQGVHEQY
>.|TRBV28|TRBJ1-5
ASRQGNQPQH
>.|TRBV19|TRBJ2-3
ASSMVAGGWDTQY
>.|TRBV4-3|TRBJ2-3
ASSPLGAGSTDTQY
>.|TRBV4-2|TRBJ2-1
ASSQDPLAAYNEQF
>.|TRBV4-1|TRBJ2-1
ASSSQTGTSGSNEQF
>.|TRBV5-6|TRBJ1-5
ASSKTGGRGNQPQH
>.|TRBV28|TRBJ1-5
ASKGGASNQPQH
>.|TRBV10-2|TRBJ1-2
ASRRRNYGYT
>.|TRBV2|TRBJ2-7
ASSETDEQY
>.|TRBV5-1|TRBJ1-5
ASSSGVGGNQPQH
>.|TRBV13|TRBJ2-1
ASSPDLTGEYNEQF
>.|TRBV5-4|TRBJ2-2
ASSFGTGGDTGELF
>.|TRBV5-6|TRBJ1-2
ASSLERGSYGYT
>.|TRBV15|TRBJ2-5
ATRGQGPGETQY
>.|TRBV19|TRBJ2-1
ASLAGGLSYNEQF
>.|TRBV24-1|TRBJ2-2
ATKDTNTGELF
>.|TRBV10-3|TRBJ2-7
AIRRGGQIYEQY
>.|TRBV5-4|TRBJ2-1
ASRLQTSGYNEQF